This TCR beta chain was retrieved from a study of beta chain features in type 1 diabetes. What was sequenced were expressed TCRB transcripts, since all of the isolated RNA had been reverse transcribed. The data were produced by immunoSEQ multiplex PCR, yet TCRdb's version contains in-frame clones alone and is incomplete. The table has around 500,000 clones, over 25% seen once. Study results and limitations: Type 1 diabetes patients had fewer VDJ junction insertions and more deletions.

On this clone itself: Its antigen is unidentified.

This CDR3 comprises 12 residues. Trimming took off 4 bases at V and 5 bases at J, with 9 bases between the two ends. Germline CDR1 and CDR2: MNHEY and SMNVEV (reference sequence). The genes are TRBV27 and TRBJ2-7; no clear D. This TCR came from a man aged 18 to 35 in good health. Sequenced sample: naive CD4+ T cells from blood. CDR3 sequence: CASSSRPNEQYF. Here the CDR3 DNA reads TGTGCCAGCAGTTCCCGCCCCAACGAGCAGTACTTC.